Following are 25 T cell receptor beta chains from one sample sequenced in a study of blood T cells in healthy people across ages. Next came a second PCR, run for about 6 to 11 cycles, which used a sample-barcoded 5' primer along with a J-beta primer mix. TCRdb processed the 5' RACE reads anew with MiXCR; each CDR3 protein has one entry. The sample has 790,000 or so distinct CDR3 sequences, around half seen once. The sequenced material came from blood. These receptors originate from a man older than 75 in good health.

This clonotype was observed once. The chain links TRBV3-1 to TRBJ2-5; no firm D call. This CDR3 is built from 14 residues. Germline V CDR1 and CDR2: LGHDT, YNNKEL (reference sequence). V shed 0 bases and J shed 6 bases, with 11 bases lying between them. The CDR3 nucleotides are TGTGCCAGCAGCCAAGATCTGGCTAGTCAGACCCAGTACTTC. It yields the protein CASSQDLASQTQYF.

This clonotype occurred a few times. The chain joins TRBV7-9 to TRBJ2-1, with D hard to call. V shed 3 bases and J shed 6 bases, with 15 bases lying between them. Germline-derived CDR1 and CDR2 are SEHNR and FQNEAQ (reference sequence). The CDR3 length is 15 residues. CDR3 amino acids: CASSFAQNRANEQFF. CDR3 DNA: TGTGCCAGCAGCTTCGCCCAGAACCGCGCCAATGAGCAGTTCTTC.

Many counts were recorded for this clonotype. The chain carries TRBV7-2 and TRBJ2-5; the D gene is possibly TRBD1 (6 bases). Germline V gives CDR1 SGHTA, CDR2 FQGNSA. The CDR3 extends over 14 amino acids. The ends were cut back, 3 bases at V and 5 bases at J, with 13 bases in the middle. CDR3 protein: CASSLGQRVETQYF. CDR3 bases: TGTGCCAGCAGCTTGGGACAAAGGGTGGAGACCCAGTACTTC.

This clonotype has only a few counts. The J gene is TRBJ1-2, the V gene TRBV9; no reliable D call. The CDR3 consists of 14 residues. Germline values: CDR1 SGDLS, CDR2 YYNGEE. V was shortened by 0 bases and J by 8 bases, with 14 bases between the two germline ends. CDR3 nucleotides: TGTGCCAGCAGCGTAGATCAGGACTCTTGGGGCTACACCTTC. Its translation: CASSVDQDSWGYTF. Full variable domain (missing parts from reference TRBV9 and TRBJ1-2): DSGVTQTPKHLITATGQRVTLRCSPRSGDLSVYWYQQSLDQGLQFLIQYYNGEERAKGNILERFSAQQFPDLHSELNLSSLELGDSALYFCASSVDQDSWGYTFGSGTRLTVV.

At least ten counts were recorded for this clonotype. The rearrangement links TRBV20-1 to TRBJ1-2, with D maybe TRBD1 (6 bases). Trimming took off 1 base at V and 8 bases at J, with 14 bases between the two ends. CDR3 length equals 13 residues. Germline loops: CDR1 DFQATT, CDR2 SNEGSKA (reference sequence). CDR3 in DNA: TGCAGTGCTAGAGGGGAGGACAGTGGAGGCTACACCTTC. This codes for CSARGEDSGGYTF.

This chain links TRBV7-2 with TRBJ2-7; no reliable D call. The V end lost 5 bases, the J end lost 6 bases, and 8 bases lay between the germline ends. The V gene's germline CDR1 is SGHTA and CDR2 FQGNSA. The CDR3 consists of 11 residues. CDR3 bases: TGTGCCAGCAGCCCATGGGGCGAGCAGTACTTC. This encodes CASSPWGEQYF.

This clonotype came up many times. The chain has TRBV10-3 and TRBJ2-7; 13 positions match TRBD2. The germline V gene encodes CDR1 ENHRY and CDR2 SYGVKD. Trimming cost V 10 bases and J 2 bases; bases outside gene matches: 8. This CDR3 is 15 amino acids long. In nucleotides, the CDR3 is TGTGCCACCTACCCCGGGACTAGCGGGACCTACGAGCAGTACTTC. The encoded protein is CATYPGTSGTYEQYF.

The chain couples TRBV6-1 to TRBJ2-4; 8 bases agree with TRBD1. The DNA end favors TRBJ2-7, so the J call may be wrong. The CDR3 runs 12 residues. The germline CDR1 and CDR2 sequences are MNHNS and SASEGT. The CDR3 protein is CASSGQGVEQYF. In nucleotides, the CDR3 is TGTGCCAGCTCTGGACAGGGAGTCGAGCAGTACTTC.

This clonotype has at least ten counts. V usage is TRBV7-9 and J usage is TRBJ2-2, with 7 bases matching TRBD2. CDR3 length equals 16 residues. Per the germline V gene, CDR1 is SEHNR and CDR2 is FQNEAQ (reference sequence). Germline trimming cut 0 bases from V and 0 bases from J; bases unmatched to any gene: 1. This chain's CDR3 is CASSLAGGPNTGELFF. DNA for the CDR3: TGTGCCAGCAGCTTAGCGGGAGGGCCGAACACCGGGGAGCTGTTTTTT.

J is TRBJ1-5 and V is TRBV20-1, with D tentatively TRBD1 (6 bases). Per germline, CDR1 DFQATT and CDR2 SNEGSKA (reference sequence). V was cut by 0 bases and J by 4 bases, with 13 bases left in between. The CDR3 runs to 15 residues. CDR3 protein: CSAREPGGENQPQHF. The CDR3 DNA follows: TGCAGTGCTAGAGAGCCGGGGGGCGAAAATCAGCCCCAGCATTTT.

The CDR3 DNA follows: TGCGCCAGCAGCTCGACAGGCCCACTAGCCAAAAACATTCAGTACTTC. Translated, it gives CASSSTGPLAKNIQYF. The chain links TRBV5-1 to TRBJ2-4, with TRBD1 as a possible D gene (6 bases). V was shortened by 3 bases and J by 0 bases, with 13 bases between the two germline ends. In germline, CDR1 is SGHRS, CDR2 YFSETQ. The CDR3 is 16 residues long.

This clonotype was found a few times. The CDR3 region is CASSFSLYIDGELFF. Written as DNA, the CDR3 is TGTGCCAGCAGTTTCTCTCTATACATCGACGGGGAGCTGTTTTTT. The chain recombines TRBV27 with TRBJ2-2; D call uncertain. Trimming cost V 3 bases and J 7 bases, with 15 bases left between them. The CDR3 spans 15 residues. The germline V gene has CDR1 MNHEY and CDR2 SMNVEV (reference sequence).

The chain's CDR3 is CASKKFSGGGSADTQYF. The DNA for the CDR3 is TGTGCCAGCAAAAAATTTAGCGGGGGGGGATCCGCAGATACGCAGTATTTT. The V call is TRBV28, the J call TRBJ2-3; 11 nucleotides line up with TRBD2. CDR1 MDHEN and CDR2 SYDVKM come from the germline V gene. Trimming removed 7 bases from V and 4 bases from J; junction bases left unmatched: 13. This CDR3 is 17 amino acids long.

The sample holds many counts of this clonotype. This chain connects TRBV19 to TRBJ1-5; 8 bases are shared with TRBD1. The CDR3 runs 15 residues. J was trimmed by 2 bases and V by 6 bases; bases with no gene match: 6. Germline CDR1 reads LNHDA; CDR2 reads SQIVND (reference sequence). The CDR3 region is CASRGQGEGNQPQHF. The CDR3 DNA reads as TGTGCCAGTAGAGGACAGGGAGAGGGCAATCAGCCCCAGCATTTT.

J is TRBJ2-5 and V is TRBV13; D call uncertain. The end of the DNA fits TRBJ2-7 better, so the J call may be wrong. The CDR3 sequence is 14 residues long. The germline V gene encodes CDR1 PRHDT and CDR2 FYEKMQ (reference sequence). The CDR3 region is CASSLTQPSYEQYF. The CDR3 nucleotides are TGTGCCAGCAGCTTAACACAGCCCTCCTACGAGCAGTACTTC.

The J gene is TRBJ1-6, the V gene TRBV4-3; 7 positions match TRBD1. Germline values: CDR1 LGHNA, CDR2 YSLEER. The CDR3 is 15 residues long. With 4 bases clipped from V and 8 bases from J, the junction kept 8 bases outside the gene matches. The CDR3 nucleotides are TGCGCCAGCAGCCCGGGGGCAGGGGGACATTCACCCCTCCACTTT. This encodes CASSPGAGGHSPLHF.

J is TRBJ2-4 and V is TRBV11-2, with TRBD1 as a possible D gene (6 bases). In germline, CDR1 is SGHAT, CDR2 FQNNGV. Trimming shortened V by 1 base and J by 9 bases, and 13 bases separated the two germline ends. This CDR3 contains 14 residues. The CDR3, as DNA: TGTGCCAGCAGCTTAGGAGGGGGATTCGGCATTCAGTACTTC. It codes for CASSLGGGFGIQYF.

This clonotype has just a few counts. The V and J genes are TRBV9 and TRBJ2-4; weak D call: TRBD2 (6 bases). The CDR3 is 15 residues long. V lost 0 bases to trimming and J lost 0 bases, with 7 bases between them. CDR1 is SGDLS, CDR2 YYNGEE, per germline. The CDR3 loop is CASSVEEGAKNIQYF. The CDR3 bases are TGTGCCAGCAGCGTAGAGGAGGGAGCCAAAAACATTCAGTACTTC. Looking up the rest from reference TRBV9 and TRBJ2-4 gives the full variable domain: DSGVTQTPKHLITATGQRVTLRCSPRSGDLSVYWYQQSLDQGLQFLIQYYNGEERAKGNILERFSAQQFPDLHSELNLSSLELGDSALYFCASSVEEGAKNIQYFGAGTRLSVL.

V gene TRBV7-2 combines with J gene TRBJ2-1; 8 nucleotides match TRBD1. Germline lookup yields CDR1 SGHTA and CDR2 FQGNSA. V lost 4 bases to trimming and J lost 7 bases; unmatched junction nucleotides: 12. The CDR3 totals 16 residues. The CDR3 spells CASSSRRTGLENEQFF. DNA of the CDR3: TGTGCCAGCAGCTCCCGGCGGACAGGGCTCGAGAATGAGCAGTTCTTC.

V and J are TRBV10-3 and TRBJ1-4; TRBD1 matches 8 bases. This CDR3 spans 12 amino acids. Germline loops: CDR1 ENHRY, CDR2 SYGVKD. Unmatched junction bases numbered 4, after V lost 10 bases and J lost 6 bases. DNA for the CDR3: TGTGCCACCGGACAGGGCGATGAAAAACTGTTTTTT. It is translated as CATGQGDEKLFF.

This clonotype was counted at least ten times. The chain joins TRBV7-9 to TRBJ2-1; 11 bases are a match to TRBD1. CDR1 and CDR2 from the germline V gene are SEHNR and FQNEAQ (reference sequence). The CDR3 covers 15 residues. V lost 5 bases to trimming and J lost 6 bases; unmatched junction nucleotides: 6. The CDR3 sequence is CASSTDRGRVNEQFF. The CDR3 nucleotides are TGTGCCAGCAGCACGGACAGGGGGCGCGTCAATGAGCAGTTCTTC.

This clonotype was observed a single time. The genes are TRBV28 and TRBJ2-1, with D perhaps TRBD2 (5 bases). The DNA end favors TRBJ2-7, so the J call may be wrong. Germline V gives CDR1 MDHEN, CDR2 SYDVKM. The CDR3 sequence is 15 residues long. The CDR3 spells CASSLVGASYNEQYF. The CDR3 coding sequence is TGTGCCAGCAGTTTGGTGGGAGCCTCCTACAATGAGCAGTACTTC.

The sample holds one count of this clonotype. The chain carries TRBV28 and TRBJ1-2; D call uncertain. Trimming shortened V by 3 bases and J by 8 bases, and 10 bases separated the two germline ends. The CDR3 has 12 residues. Looked up from germline, CDR1 is MDHEN and CDR2 is SYDVKM. The DNA of the CDR3 is TGTGCCAGCAGTTTCCCATCGCGGGGCTACACCTTC. This sequence encodes CASSFPSRGYTF.

The genes are TRBV6-1 and TRBJ2-7, with TRBD1 matching 9 bases. This CDR3 region has 15 residues. CDR1 is MNHNS and CDR2 is SASEGT in the germline V gene. The V and J ends lost 0 bases and 6 bases, in that order; junction bases with no gene match: 6. DNA of the CDR3: TGTGCCAGCAGTGAAGCCGGGACAGGGTTCTCCGAGCAGTACTTC. Residues: CASSEAGTGFSEQYF.

The CDR3 sequence: CASSYVGGEKLFF. The CDR3 region has the DNA TGTGCCAGCAGTTACGTGGGAGGTGAAAAACTGTTTTTT. This sequence joins TRBV6-5 and TRBJ1-4; no clear D gene. The CDR3 has 13 residues. V shed 2 bases and J shed 7 bases, with 8 bases lying between them. The germline V gene has CDR1 MNHEY and CDR2 SVGAGI.